The 9 T cell receptor beta chains below all came from one sample that was sequenced in a study of regulatory T cells in long-lasting Graves disease. As for time point: newly diagnosed GD, antithyroid drugs for less than 3 months. Extracted RNA from PBMCs served as the source of the TCR library. Assembly of TCR beta libraries relied on iRepertoire HTBI primers together with Arm-PCR of CDR3 regions. TCRdb re-called the multiplex PCR reads through MiXCR, storing one row per CDR3 protein. The table has about 300,000 distinct CDR3 sequences, more than 15% seen once. The material was peripheral blood mononuclear cells (PBMCs), obtained at new diagnosis, from a patient treated with antithyroid drugs. These receptors were collected from a female donor with Graves disease.

This clonotype was counted between two and nine times. This likely reflects a read error, since a far larger clone is one base away. The conserved phenylalanine or tryptophan is not found at the CDR3 terminus, so this likely reflects a read error. V usage is TRBV5-1 and J usage is TRBJ1-4; D unclear. Germline V gives CDR1 SGHRS, CDR2 YFSETQ. CDR3 size: 15 residues. The DNA of the CDR3 is TGTGCCAGCAGCTTAGACCGGGATACGAATGAAAAACTGTTTCTT. Translating gives CASSLDRDTNEKLFL.

By sample fraction, this clonotype is large. V gene TRBV19 combines with J gene TRBJ2-1, with D possibly TRBD2 on 6 matching bases. This CDR3 has 15 amino acids. Trimming left V 7 bases short and J 5 bases short, with 18 bases between. From germline, CDR1 is LNHDA and CDR2 SQIVND (reference sequence). The CDR3 region is CASNPAGGGHNEQFF. As DNA, the CDR3 is TGTGCCAGTAATCCCGCAGGAGGAGGGCACAATGAGCAGTTCTTC.

This clonotype appeared a few times. This chain joins TRBV7-8 and TRBJ2-7; 10 bases are shared with TRBD1. Unmatched junction bases numbered 11, after V lost 5 bases and J lost 7 bases. This CDR3 is 15 amino acids long. From germline, CDR1 is SGHVS and CDR2 FQNEAQ. CDR3 sequence: CASSLGTGAAAEQYF. In DNA form, the CDR3 reads TGTGCCAGCAGCCTAGGGACAGGGGCCGCCGCGGAGCAGTACTTC.

As for this clonotype: With only one base between it and a far larger clone, this is likely a read error. The chain employs TRBV11-3 and TRBJ1-4, with a possible D match to TRBD1 (5 bases). Germline V gives CDR1 SGHNT, CDR2 YENEEA. The CDR3 has 16 residues. CDR3 bases: TGTGCCAACAGCTTAGAGCAGGGTGGTGGTAATGAAAAACTGTTTTTT. This codes for CANSLEQGGGNEKLFF.

V and J are TRBV30 and TRBJ1-2, with D possibly being TRBD1 (5 bases). From germline, CDR1 is GTSNPN and CDR2 SVGIG (reference sequence). Trimming cost V 4 bases and J 3 bases, with 12 bases left between them. This CDR3 has 13 amino acids. In nucleotides, the CDR3 is TGTGCCTGGAACTCCGGGACGGACTATGGCTACACCTTC. It translates to CAWNSGTDYGYTF.

This clonotype was detected a few times. V and J are TRBV19 and TRBJ2-3; TRBD2 aligns across 7 bases. The end of the DNA is better explained by TRBJ2-7, so the J call may be wrong. CDR1 and CDR2 (germline): LNHDA, SQIVND (reference sequence). The CDR3 is made up of 15 amino acids. The CDR3 DNA sequence: TGTGCCAGTAGTATAGGAGCGGGAAGCTCCTACGAGCAGTACTTC. This encodes CASSIGAGSSYEQYF.

The rearrangement joins TRBV4-1 to TRBJ2-3; 15 nucleotides match TRBD2. CDR1 and CDR2 from the germline V gene are MGHRA and YSYEKL. Trimming took 3 bases from V and 2 from J; bases not matched to a gene: 12. The CDR3 covers 20 residues. The CDR3 is CASSHSPGLAGGSITDTQYF. As DNA, the CDR3 is TGCGCCAGCAGCCATTCACCGGGACTAGCGGGAGGTAGTATCACAGATACGCAGTATTTT.

This clonotype was seen at least ten times. The chain carries TRBV30 and TRBJ1-5; D unclear. Deletions cut 0 bases from V and 7 bases from J, with 10 bases between. The CDR3 is made up of 13 amino acids. The germline V gene encodes CDR1 GTSNPN and CDR2 SVGIG (reference sequence). CDR3: CAWSVGSVQPQHF. Here the CDR3 DNA reads TGTGCCTGGAGTGTAGGGTCGGTACAGCCCCAGCATTTT.

This clonotype was observed many times. V is TRBV28 and J is TRBJ2-1; 15 nucleotides align to TRBD2. CDR1 and CDR2 from the germline V gene are MDHEN and SYDVKM. Losses at the gene ends were 2 bases for V and 8 bases for J; bases not matched to a gene: 7. This CDR3 is built from 17 residues. This CDR3 reads CASSLGGRTSGRDEQFF. The CDR3 nucleotides read TGTGCCAGCAGTTTAGGGGGTCGGACTAGCGGGAGGGATGAGCAGTTCTTC.